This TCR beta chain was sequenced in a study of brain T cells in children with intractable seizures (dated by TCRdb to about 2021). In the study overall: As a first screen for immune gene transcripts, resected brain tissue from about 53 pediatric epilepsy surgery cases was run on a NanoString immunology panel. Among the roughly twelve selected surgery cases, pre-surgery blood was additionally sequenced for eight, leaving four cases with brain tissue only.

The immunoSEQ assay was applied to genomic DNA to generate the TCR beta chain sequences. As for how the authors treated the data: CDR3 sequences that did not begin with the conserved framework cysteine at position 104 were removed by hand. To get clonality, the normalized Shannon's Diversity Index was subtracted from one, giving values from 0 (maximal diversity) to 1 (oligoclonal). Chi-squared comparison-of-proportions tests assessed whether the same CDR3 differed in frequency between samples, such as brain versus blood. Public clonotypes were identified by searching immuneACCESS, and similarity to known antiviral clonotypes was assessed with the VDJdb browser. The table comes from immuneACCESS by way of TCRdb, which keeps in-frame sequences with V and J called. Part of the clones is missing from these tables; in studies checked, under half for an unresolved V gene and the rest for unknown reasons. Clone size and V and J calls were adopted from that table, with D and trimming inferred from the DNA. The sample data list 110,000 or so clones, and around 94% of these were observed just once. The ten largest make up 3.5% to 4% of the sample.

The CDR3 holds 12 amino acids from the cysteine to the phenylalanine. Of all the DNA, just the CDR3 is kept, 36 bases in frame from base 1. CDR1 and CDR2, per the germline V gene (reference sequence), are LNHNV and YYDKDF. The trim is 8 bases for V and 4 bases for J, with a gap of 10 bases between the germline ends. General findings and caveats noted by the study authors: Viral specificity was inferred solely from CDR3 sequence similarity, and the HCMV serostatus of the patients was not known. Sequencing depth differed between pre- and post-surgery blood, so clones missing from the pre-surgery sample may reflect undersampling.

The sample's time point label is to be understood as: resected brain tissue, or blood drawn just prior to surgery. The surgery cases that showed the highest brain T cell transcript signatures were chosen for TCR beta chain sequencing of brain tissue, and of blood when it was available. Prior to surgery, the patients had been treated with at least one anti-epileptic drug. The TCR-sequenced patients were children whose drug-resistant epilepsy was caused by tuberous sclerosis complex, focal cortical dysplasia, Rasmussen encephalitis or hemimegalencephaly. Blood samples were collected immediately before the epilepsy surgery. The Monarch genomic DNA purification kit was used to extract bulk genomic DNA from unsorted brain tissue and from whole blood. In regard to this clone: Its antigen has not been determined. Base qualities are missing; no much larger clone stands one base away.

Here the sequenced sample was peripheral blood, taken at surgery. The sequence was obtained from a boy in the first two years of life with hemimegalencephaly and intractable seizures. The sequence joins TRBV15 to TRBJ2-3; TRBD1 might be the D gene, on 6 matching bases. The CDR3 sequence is CATGKGADTQYF. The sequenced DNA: TGTGCCACCGGCAAGGGGGCAGATACGCAGTATTTT.